A selection of T cell receptor beta chains follows, all from one sample in a study of radiation and T cells in renal cell carcinoma. Libraries were prepared by immunoSEQ multiplex PCR; TCRdb keeps only in-frame clonotypes and omits some of them. The top ten hold around a quarter of the sample, which has 130,000 or so clones, roughly 83% seen once. Sequenced material: blood, taken from a patient whose treatment included radiotherapy and nephrectomy. Receptors originate from a woman aged 45-59 years with renal cell carcinoma. Each CDR3 is given with its conserved first and last residue. The order of the fields is CDR3 DNA, CDR3 protein, V gene, J gene, D gene, clone size. D genes are given only for firm matches. Size is stated for part of the rows, as once, few or many counts, or as a class when the clone is expanded.

DNA: TGTGCCAGCAGCGTAGGACTAGCGGGAGCTTCCCCCTACGAGCAGTACTTC
CDR3: CASSVGLAGASPYEQYF
V: TRBV9
J: TRBJ2-7
D: TRBD2
size: .

DNA: TGTGCCAGCAGCTTAGCAGGGGATTATGAAAAACTGTTTTTT
CDR3: CASSLAGDYEKLFF
V: TRBV7-9
J: TRBJ1-4
D: .
size: few

DNA: TGTGCCAGCAGCACGTTCCGGGCCCGAAATTCACCCCTCCACTTT
CDR3: CASSTFRARNSPLHF
V: TRBV7-9
J: TRBJ1-6
D: .
size: few

DNA: TGTGCCAGCAGCTTATCGTCTTTGGCTGGGGCTTTCTTT
CDR3: CASSLSSLAGAFF
V: TRBV7-9
J: TRBJ1-1
D: .
size: .

DNA: TGTGCCAGCAGCCAAGATCGTGCCAGGGGCCAAGAGACCCAGTACTTC
CDR3: CASSQDRARGQETQYF
V: TRBV4-2
J: TRBJ2-5
D: .
size: .

DNA: TGTGCCAGTAGCTCGGACAGGAACACTGAAGCTTTCTTT
CDR3: CASSSDRNTEAFF
V: TRBV19
J: TRBJ1-1
D: .
size: .

DNA: TGTGCCAGCAGTGAAGTCCAGGAACACAATGAGCAGTTCTTC
CDR3: CASSEVQEHNEQFF
V: TRBV25-1
J: TRBJ2-1
D: .
size: few

DNA: TGCAGCGTTGCAGGGAGTGGGGCCAACGTCCTGACTTTC
CDR3: CSVAGSGANVLTF
V: TRBV29-1
J: TRBJ2-6
D: .
size: few

DNA: TGTGCCAGCAGCTTAGCCAGACTCGATACGCAGTATTTT
CDR3: CASSLARLDTQYF
V: TRBV7-2
J: TRBJ2-3
D: .
size: .

DNA: TGTGCCAGCAGTGAGGTAGCGGACACTGAAGCTTTCTTT
CDR3: CASSEVADTEAFF
V: TRBV28
J: TRBJ1-1
D: .
size: few

DNA: TGTGCCTGGAGTATTGGGGACGTTGACTACACCTTC
CDR3: CAWSIGDVDYTF
V: TRBV30
J: TRBJ1-2
D: .
size: few

DNA: TGTGCCAGCAGCGTTACTAGCGGGTTCGATACGCAGTATTTT
CDR3: CASSVTSGFDTQYF
V: TRBV9
J: TRBJ2-3
D: TRBD2
size: .

DNA: TGCGCCAGCAGCTTGGGCCAGGGGGGAACCTACGAGCAGTACTTC
CDR3: CASSLGQGGTYEQYF
V: TRBV5-1
J: TRBJ2-7
D: .
size: once

DNA: TGCGCCAGCAGCTTGCCCGTTCAAGAGACCCAGTACTTC
CDR3: CASSLPVQETQYF
V: TRBV5-1
J: TRBJ2-5
D: .
size: .

DNA: TGCGCCAGCAGCTTGGATCGGGCCTCGACAGGGTACACTGAAGCTTTCTTT
CDR3: CASSLDRASTGYTEAFF
V: TRBV5-1
J: TRBJ1-1
D: TRBD1
size: .

DNA: TGTGCCAGCAGCTTAGACGGGTTGGCGAATGGCTACACCTTC
CDR3: CASSLDGLANGYTF
V: TRBV7-6
J: TRBJ1-2
D: .
size: .

DNA: TGTGCCAGCGGACAAACCAATCAGCCCCAGCATTTT
CDR3: CASGQTNQPQHF
V: TRBV7-2
J: TRBJ1-5
D: .
size: few

DNA: TGTGCCACCGCCAAGACAATATCCTACGAGCAGTACTTC
CDR3: CATAKTISYEQYF
V: TRBV6-5
J: TRBJ2-7
D: .
size: .